This T cell receptor beta chain is from a study of CD8 T cells in ankylosing spondylitis. The germline CDR1 and CDR2 sequences are SEHNR and FQNEAQ (reference sequence). The CDR3 consists of 14 residues. Trimming took 0 bases from V and 7 from J, leaving 10 bases between them. Quantitative molecular-barcoded 5'-RACE generated the TCR beta libraries. From the 5' RACE reads, TCRdb called clonotypes with MiXCR, one entry per CDR3 protein. This sample has approximately 540,000 distinct CDR3 sequences, with about 13% found just once. Study results and limitations: Reportedly, disease-linked clones are significantly enriched in ankylosing spondylitis patients' matched synovial fluid. A motif of under 10 highly homologous TCR beta variants was seen as apparently characteristic of ankylosing spondylitis blood. There were earlier reports of some motif variants in reactive arthritis synovial fluid and blood. Clones that were linked to disease were CD8+ and were relatively rare in peripheral blood.

This clonotype has only a few counts. The antigen is not known. The material sequenced was blood, either unsorted or a sorted T cell fraction (not recorded which). The TCR was taken from a male donor with ankylosing spondylitis. The chain employs TRBV7-9 and TRBJ2-1; no clear D. CDR3 in amino acids: CASSLAIRINEQFF. CDR3 DNA sequence: TGTGCCAGCAGCTTAGCGATCCGGATAAATGAGCAGTTCTTC.